A few counts support the clone carrying this T cell receptor (beta chain). Libraries were prepared by immunoSEQ multiplex PCR; TCRdb keeps only in-frame clonotypes and omits some of them. The sample contains 85,000 to 130,000 clones, roughly 85% of which appear only once. Trimming removed 4 bases from V and 9 bases from J, with 22 bases in between. This CDR3 spans 15 amino acids. Germline CDR1 SGDLS, CDR2 YYNGEE. These data belong to a study of blood T cell repertoires in COVID-19. Study-wide background: Nucleic acid was either cDNA or gDNA, and it came from T cells, B-cell-depleted T cells, or PBMCs.

Participant age was roughly 18 to 89 years, and participants resided in fewer than 25 US areas. Assignment of participants to cohorts was predicated upon participant-reported clinical history. The rearrangement joins TRBV9 to TRBJ1-1, with D maybe TRBD1 (5 bases). Sample: PBMCs or T cells enriched from blood (not recorded which). This sequence was found in a woman in her 50s who had recovered from COVID-19. The CDR3 bases are TGTGCCAGCAGCCCGGAGGCGCCCGGGGGATCTAAAGCTTTCTTT. Protein product: CASSPEAPGGSKAFF.